This paragraph reports one T cell receptor (beta chain). The antigen remains undetermined. This record belongs to a study of long-term antiretroviral therapy in people with HIV. Study outcomes and limitations: Increased diversity was seen after ART, yet it remained lower than in transplant donor controls.

Running of the v3.0 immunoSEQ assay took place at survey level. TCRdb's table, derived via immunoSEQ multiplex PCR, lists solely in-frame clones and lacks some. The sample shows 25,000 to 30,000 clones, approximately 95% of them seen only once. Per donor, a minimum of one pre-ART and a minimum of two post-ART PBMC samples were available. V was pared by 0 bases and J by 1 base, with 9 bases between. The CDR3 extends over 15 amino acids. Germline V gene data show CDR1 as ENHRY and CDR2 as SYGVKD. The source is a man aged 25 to 40 with HIV. The sample in question was unsorted PBMCs, obtained 5.3 years after starting antiretroviral therapy. The V call is TRBV10-3, the J call TRBJ1-1; unclear D gene. The CDR3 loop is CAISESTLRNTEAFF. CDR3 nucleotide sequence: TGTGCCATCAGTGAGTCGACGCTTAGGAACACTGAAGCTTTCTTT.